These 6 T cell receptor beta chains came from one sample sequenced in a study of CD8+CD57+ T cells in acquired aplastic anemia. Genomic DNA provided the template from which TCR beta VDJ and CDR3 profiles were obtained. A single record per CDR3 protein comes from TCRdb applying MiXCR to the reads. The sample has 100,000 to 150,000 distinct CDR3 sequences, 30% to 45% seen once. By flow cytometry, patients selected for sequencing had shown an expansion of CD8+CD57+ cells. Sequencing was carried out using sorted CD4+, CD8+, or CD8+CD57+ T cells (not recorded which) from PBMCs. The receptor source for this set is a human donor with aplastic anemia.

In its sample, this clonotype was seen many times. The chain carries TRBV6-5 and TRBJ1-4; D call uncertain. CDR1 is MNHEY, CDR2 SVGAGI, per germline. V was trimmed by 2 bases and J by 5 bases, leaving 9 bases between them. The CDR3 length is 14 residues. The CDR3 DNA reads as TGTGCCAGCAGTTACCGGGGTAGCAATGAAAAACTGTTTTTT. Protein sequence: CASSYRGSNEKLFF.

Points on this clonotype: One end of the junction fails to match germline, which may point to a read error. The chain links TRBV29-1 to TRBJ1-1; perhaps TRBD1 as D (5 bases). This CDR3 has 11 amino acids. The V gene's germline CDR1 is SQVTM and CDR2 ANQGSEA. Here the CDR3 reads CSVEDRAFRVF. CDR3 in DNA: TGCAGCGTTGAAGATCGGGCCTTCAGGGTCTTT.

This clonotype showed up many times. This chain uses TRBV20-1 with TRBJ2-1; D may be TRBD1 or TRBD2 (6 bases each). The CDR3 totals 15 residues. The germline CDR1 and CDR2 sequences are DFQATT and SNEGSKA (reference sequence). Trimming removed 0 bases from V and 6 bases from J, with 15 bases in between. CDR3 region: CSARDLGGKSNEQFF. In DNA form, the CDR3 reads TGCAGTGCTAGAGATCTAGGGGGGAAGTCCAATGAGCAGTTCTTC.

The V call is TRBV10-3, the J call TRBJ2-2; TRBD1 matches 9 bases. CDR1 ENHRY and CDR2 SYGVKD come from the germline V gene. The CDR3 is made up of 15 amino acids. The V segment lost 6 bases and the J segment 7 bases; nucleotides outside the gene matches: 9. This chain's CDR3 is CAIRSRDRVNGELFF. CDR3 nucleotides: TGTGCCATCAGAAGCCGGGACAGGGTTAACGGGGAGCTGTTTTTT.

This clonotype was seen at least ten times. This chain uses TRBV4-1 with TRBJ1-2, with 8 bases aligning to TRBD1. This CDR3 is 14 amino acids long. CDR1 is MGHRA and CDR2 is YSYEKL in the germline V gene. The junction had 8 bases not matched to a gene; V was cut back by 4 bases and J by 7 bases. This CDR3 is CASSPPDRGGGYTF. The CDR3 DNA sequence: TGCGCCAGCAGCCCCCCCGACAGGGGCGGTGGCTACACCTTC.

This clonotype was picked up many times. V gene TRBV6-2 or TRBV6-3 combines with J gene TRBJ1-1; D gene ambiguous. V lost 0 bases and J 6 bases, leaving 8 bases between the germline ends. The germline gives CDR1 MNHEY, CDR2 SVGEGT. CDR3 length equals 13 residues. CDR3: CASSYSSQPEAFF. CDR3 bases: TGTGCCAGCAGTTACTCCTCCCAGCCTGAAGCTTTCTTT.